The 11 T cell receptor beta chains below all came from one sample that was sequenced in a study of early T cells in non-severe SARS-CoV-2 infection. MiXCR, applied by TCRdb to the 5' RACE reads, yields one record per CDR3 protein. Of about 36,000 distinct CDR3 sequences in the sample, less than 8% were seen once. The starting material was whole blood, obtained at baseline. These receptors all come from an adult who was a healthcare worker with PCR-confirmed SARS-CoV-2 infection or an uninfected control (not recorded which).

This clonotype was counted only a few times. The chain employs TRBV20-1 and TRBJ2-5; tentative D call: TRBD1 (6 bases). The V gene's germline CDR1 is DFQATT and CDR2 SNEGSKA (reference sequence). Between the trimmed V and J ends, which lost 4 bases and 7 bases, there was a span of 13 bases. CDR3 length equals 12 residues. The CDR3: CSANRDARTQYF. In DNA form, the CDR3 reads TGCAGTGCTAACAGGGACGCGCGGACCCAGTACTTC.

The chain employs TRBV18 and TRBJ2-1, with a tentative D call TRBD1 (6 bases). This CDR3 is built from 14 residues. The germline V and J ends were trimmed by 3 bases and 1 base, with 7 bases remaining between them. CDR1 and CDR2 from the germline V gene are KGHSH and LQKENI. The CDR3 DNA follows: TGTGCCAGCTCACCCGACAGGTCCTACAATGAGCAGTTCTTC. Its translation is CASSPDRSYNEQFF.

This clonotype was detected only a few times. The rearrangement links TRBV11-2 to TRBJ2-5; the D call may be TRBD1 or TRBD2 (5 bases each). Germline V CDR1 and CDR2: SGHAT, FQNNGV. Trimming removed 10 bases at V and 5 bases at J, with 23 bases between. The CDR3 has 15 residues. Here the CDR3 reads CATQRRDQSGETQYF. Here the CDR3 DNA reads TGTGCCACTCAACGCCGGGACCAATCCGGGGAGACCCAGTACTTC.

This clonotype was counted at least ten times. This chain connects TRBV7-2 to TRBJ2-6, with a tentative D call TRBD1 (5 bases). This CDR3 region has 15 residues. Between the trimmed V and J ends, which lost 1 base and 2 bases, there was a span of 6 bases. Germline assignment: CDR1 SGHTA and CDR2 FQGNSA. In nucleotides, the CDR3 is TGTGCCAGCAGCTTAGGGGGCGCTGGGGCCAACGTCCTGACTTTC. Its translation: CASSLGGAGANVLTF.

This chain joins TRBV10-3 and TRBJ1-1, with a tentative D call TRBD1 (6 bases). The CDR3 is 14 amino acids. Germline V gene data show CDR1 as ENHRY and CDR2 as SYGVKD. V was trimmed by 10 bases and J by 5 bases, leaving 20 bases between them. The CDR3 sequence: CATSKQGMGTEAFF. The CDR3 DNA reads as TGTGCCACCTCGAAACAGGGAATGGGAACTGAAGCTTTCTTT.

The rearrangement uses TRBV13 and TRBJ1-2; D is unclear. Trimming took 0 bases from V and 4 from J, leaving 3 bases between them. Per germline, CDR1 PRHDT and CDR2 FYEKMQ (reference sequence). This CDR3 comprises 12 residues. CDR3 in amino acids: CASSLGSYGYTF. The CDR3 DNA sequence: TGTGCCAGCAGCTTAGGCTCCTATGGCTACACCTTC.

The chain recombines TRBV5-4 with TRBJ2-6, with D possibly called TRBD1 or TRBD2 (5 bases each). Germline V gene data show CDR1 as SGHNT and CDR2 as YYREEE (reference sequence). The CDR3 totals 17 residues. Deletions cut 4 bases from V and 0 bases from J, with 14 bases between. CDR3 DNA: TGTGCCAGCAGCCCGGGGACGGCGACCTCTGGGGCCAACGTCCTGACTTTC. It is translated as CASSPGTATSGANVLTF.

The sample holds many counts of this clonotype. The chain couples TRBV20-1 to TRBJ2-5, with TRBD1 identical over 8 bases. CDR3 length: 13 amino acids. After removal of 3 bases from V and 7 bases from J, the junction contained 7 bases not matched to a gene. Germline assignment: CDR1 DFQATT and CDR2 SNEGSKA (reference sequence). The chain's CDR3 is CSASYGQGATQYF. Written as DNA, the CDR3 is TGCAGTGCTAGTTATGGGCAGGGGGCGACCCAGTACTTC.

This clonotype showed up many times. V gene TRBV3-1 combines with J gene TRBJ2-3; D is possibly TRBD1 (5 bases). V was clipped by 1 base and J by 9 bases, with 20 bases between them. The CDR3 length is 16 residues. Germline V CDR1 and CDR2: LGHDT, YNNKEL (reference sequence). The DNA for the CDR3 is TGTGCCAGCAGCCAAGGGAACTCATTTATCAAGGGGACGCAGTATTTT. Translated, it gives CASSQGNSFIKGTQYF.

The CDR3 loop is CASLLGLAITYEQYF. In nucleotides, the CDR3 is TGTGCCAGTCTACTTGGACTAGCGATTACCTACGAGCAGTACTTC. This chain links TRBV6-6 with TRBJ2-7, with 9 nucleotides matching TRBD2. The germline gives CDR1 MNHNY, CDR2 SVGAGI (reference sequence). V lost 9 bases and J lost 2; bases outside the gene matches: 11. The CDR3 runs to 15 residues.

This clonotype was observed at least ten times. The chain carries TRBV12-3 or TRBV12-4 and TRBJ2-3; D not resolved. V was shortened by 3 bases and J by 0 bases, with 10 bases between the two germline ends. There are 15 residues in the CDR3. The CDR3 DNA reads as TGTGCCAGCAGTTTCGTGTCGCGGAGCACAGATACGCAGTATTTT. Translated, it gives CASSFVSRSTDTQYF.